This T cell receptor (beta chain) was sequenced for a study of shared clonotypes between healthy human individuals. Study-wide findings and caveats: Sampling included only blood; tissue repertoires likely differ.

Germline assignment: CDR1 MNHEY and CDR2 SMNVEV (reference sequence). Between the trimmed V and J ends, which lost 8 bases and 3 bases, there was a span of 8 bases. CDR3 size: 11 residues. Each sample came from a Caucasian adult donor living in Nashville, Tennessee. A CD45RA-negative memory subset and a CD45RA+ naive subset were separated from the CD4+ cells. For sorted subsets, roughly 210 ng DNA per replicate equaled approximately 32,000 T cell genomes. TCRdb keeps only in-frame clones here, not all; method: immunoSEQ multiplex PCR. The sample records over a million clones, over 95% being singletons. About this clone: The antigen remains undetermined. Other DNA variants within this sample encode the same CDR3.

The sequenced sample consisted of naive CD4+ T cells sorted from blood. The subset here: CD45RA+ positively selected. The TCR was taken from a man aged 30-40 years in good health. The chain joins TRBV27 to TRBJ2-7; D call uncertain. Here the CDR3 reads CASRSIYEQYF. CDR3 coding DNA: TGTGCCAGCCGGTCTATCTACGAGCAGTACTTC.